This T cell receptor beta chain appears in the sequencing data of a study of control samples from healthy donors and cancer patients. V was cut by 4 bases and J by 7 bases, with 14 bases left in between. This CDR3 comprises 14 residues. CDR1 SGHDT and CDR2 YYEEEE come from the germline V gene. TCRdb's copy holds only in-frame clones and misses some; the assay was immunoSEQ multiplex PCR. The sample shows about 89,000 clones, approximately 86% of them seen only once. Material: blood. The chain uses TRBV5-6 and TRBJ1-4; D gene ambiguous. The source is a young man in good health. The CDR3 loop reads CASSLTGPGEKLFF. In nucleotides, the CDR3 is TGTGCCAGCAGCCTTACCGGGCCGGGTGAAAAACTGTTTTTT.